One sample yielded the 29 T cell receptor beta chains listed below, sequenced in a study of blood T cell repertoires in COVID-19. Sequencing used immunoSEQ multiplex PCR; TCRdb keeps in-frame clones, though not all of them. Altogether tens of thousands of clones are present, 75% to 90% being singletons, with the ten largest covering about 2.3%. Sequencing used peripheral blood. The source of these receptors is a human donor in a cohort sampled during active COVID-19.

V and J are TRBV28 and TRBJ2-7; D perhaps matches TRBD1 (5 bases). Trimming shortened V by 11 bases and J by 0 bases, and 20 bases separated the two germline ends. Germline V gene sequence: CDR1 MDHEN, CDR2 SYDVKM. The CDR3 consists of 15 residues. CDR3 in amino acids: CASLRTTFSSYEQYF. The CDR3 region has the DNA TGTGCCTCCCTGAGGACAACCTTTAGCTCCTACGAGCAGTACTTC.

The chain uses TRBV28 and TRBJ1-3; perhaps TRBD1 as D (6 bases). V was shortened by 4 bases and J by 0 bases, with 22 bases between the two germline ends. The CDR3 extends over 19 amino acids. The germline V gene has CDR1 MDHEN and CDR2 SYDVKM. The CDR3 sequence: CASSSAGALGPSSGNTIYF. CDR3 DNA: TGTGCCAGCAGTTCAGCGGGGGCCCTGGGTCCGAGCTCTGGAAACACCATATATTTT.

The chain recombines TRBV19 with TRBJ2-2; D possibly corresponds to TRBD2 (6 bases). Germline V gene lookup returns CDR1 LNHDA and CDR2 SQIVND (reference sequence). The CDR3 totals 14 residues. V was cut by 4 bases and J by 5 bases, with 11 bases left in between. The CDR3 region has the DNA TGTGCCAGTAGTAGCTGGGGAGGAACCGGGGAGCTGTTTTTT. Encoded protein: CASSSWGGTGELFF.

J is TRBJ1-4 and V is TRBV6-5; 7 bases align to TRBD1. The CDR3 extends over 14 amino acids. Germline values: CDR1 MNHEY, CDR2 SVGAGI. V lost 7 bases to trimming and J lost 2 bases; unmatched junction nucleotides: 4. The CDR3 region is CASTETGTNEKLFF. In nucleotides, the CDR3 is TGTGCCAGCACCGAGACAGGGACTAATGAAAAACTGTTTTTT.

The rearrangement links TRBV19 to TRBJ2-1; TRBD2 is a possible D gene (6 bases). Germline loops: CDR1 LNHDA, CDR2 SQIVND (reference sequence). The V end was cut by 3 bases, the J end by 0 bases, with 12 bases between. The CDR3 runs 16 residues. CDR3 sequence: CASSMGLLSSYNEQFF. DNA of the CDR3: TGTGCCAGTAGTATGGGACTCCTCAGCTCCTACAATGAGCAGTTCTTC. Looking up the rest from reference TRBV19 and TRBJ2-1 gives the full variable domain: DGGITQSPKYLFRKEGQNVTLSCEQNLNHDAMYWYRQDPGQGLRLIYYSQIVNDFQKGDIAEGYSVSREKKESFPLTVTSAQKNPTAFYLCASSMGLLSSYNEQFFGPGTRLTVL.

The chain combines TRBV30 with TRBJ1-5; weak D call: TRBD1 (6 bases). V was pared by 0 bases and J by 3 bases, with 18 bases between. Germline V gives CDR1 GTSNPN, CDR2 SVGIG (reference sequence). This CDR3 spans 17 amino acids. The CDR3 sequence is CAWSVPQGFDFNQPQHF. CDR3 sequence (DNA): TGTGCCTGGAGTGTACCACAGGGCTTCGACTTCAATCAGCCCCAGCATTTT.

The CDR3 DNA sequence: TGTGCCGGGCCGGCAGGGACTAATCAGCCCCAGCATTTT. Amino acid sequence: CAGPAGTNQPQHF. V usage is TRBV19 and J usage is TRBJ1-5, with D perhaps TRBD1 (5 bases). The CDR3 length is 13 residues. The V end lost 11 bases, the J end lost 4 bases, and 15 bases lay between the germline ends. Germline assignment: CDR1 LNHDA and CDR2 SQIVND (reference sequence).

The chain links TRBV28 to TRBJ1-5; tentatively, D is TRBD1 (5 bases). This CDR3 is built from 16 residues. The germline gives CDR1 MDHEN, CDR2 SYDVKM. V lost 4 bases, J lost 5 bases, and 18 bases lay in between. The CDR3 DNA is TGTGCCAGCAGTTCCCCTTCAAGAGGGGAGGATCAGCCCCAGCATTTT. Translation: CASSSPSRGEDQPQHF. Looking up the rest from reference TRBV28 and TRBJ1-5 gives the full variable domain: DVKVTQSSRYLVKRTGEKVFLECVQDMDHENMFWYRQDPGLGLRLIYFSYDVKMKEKGDIPEGYSVSREKKERFSLILESASTNQTSMYLCASSSPSRGEDQPQHFGDGTRLSIL.

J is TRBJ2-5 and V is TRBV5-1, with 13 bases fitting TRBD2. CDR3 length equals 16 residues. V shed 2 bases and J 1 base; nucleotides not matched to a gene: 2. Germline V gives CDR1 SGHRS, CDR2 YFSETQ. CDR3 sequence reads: CASSFGTSGVQETQYF. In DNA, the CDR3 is TGCGCCAGCAGCTTCGGGACTAGCGGGGTCCAAGAGACCCAGTACTTC.

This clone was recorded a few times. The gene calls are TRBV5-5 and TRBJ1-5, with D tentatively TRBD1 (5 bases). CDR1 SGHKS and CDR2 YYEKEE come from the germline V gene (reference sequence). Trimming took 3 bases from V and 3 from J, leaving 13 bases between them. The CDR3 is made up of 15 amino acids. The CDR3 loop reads CASSSLWGLNQPQHF. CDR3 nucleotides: TGTGCCAGCAGCTCCCTGTGGGGACTCAATCAGCCCCAGCATTTT.

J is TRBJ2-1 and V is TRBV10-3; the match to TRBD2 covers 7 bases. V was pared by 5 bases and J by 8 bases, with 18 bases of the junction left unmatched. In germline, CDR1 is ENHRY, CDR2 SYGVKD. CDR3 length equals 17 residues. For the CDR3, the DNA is TGTGCCATCAGTCGGATCTCGCGGGAGTCTCGGGGCGATGAGCAGTTCTTC. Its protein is CAISRISRESRGDEQFF.

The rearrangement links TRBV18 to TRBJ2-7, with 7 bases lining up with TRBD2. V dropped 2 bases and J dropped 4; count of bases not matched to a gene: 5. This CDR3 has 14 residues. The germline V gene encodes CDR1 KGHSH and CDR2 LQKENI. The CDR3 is CASSPSGTPYEQYF. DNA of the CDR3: TGTGCCAGCTCACCAAGCGGGACTCCGTACGAGCAGTACTTC. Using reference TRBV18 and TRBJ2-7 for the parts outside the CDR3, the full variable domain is NAGVMQNPRHLVRRRGQEARLRCSPMKGHSHVYWYRQLPEEGLKFMVYLQKENIIDESGMPKERFSAEFPKEGPSILRIQQVVRGDSAAYFCASSPSGTPYEQYFGPGTRLTVT.

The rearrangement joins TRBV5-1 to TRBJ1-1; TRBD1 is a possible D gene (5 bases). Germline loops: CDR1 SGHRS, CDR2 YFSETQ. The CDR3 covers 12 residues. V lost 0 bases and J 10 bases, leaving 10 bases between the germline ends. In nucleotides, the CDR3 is TGCGCCAGCAGCTTGGCAGGGTTCGGAGCTTTCTTT. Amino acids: CASSLAGFGAFF.

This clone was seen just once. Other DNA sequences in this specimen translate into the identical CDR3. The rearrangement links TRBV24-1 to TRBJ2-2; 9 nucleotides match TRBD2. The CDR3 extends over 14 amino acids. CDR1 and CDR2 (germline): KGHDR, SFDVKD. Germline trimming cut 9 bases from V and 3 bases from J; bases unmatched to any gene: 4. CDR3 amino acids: CATRGGGDTGELFF. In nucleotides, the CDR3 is TGTGCCACCCGGGGCGGGGGGGACACCGGGGAGCTGTTTTTT.

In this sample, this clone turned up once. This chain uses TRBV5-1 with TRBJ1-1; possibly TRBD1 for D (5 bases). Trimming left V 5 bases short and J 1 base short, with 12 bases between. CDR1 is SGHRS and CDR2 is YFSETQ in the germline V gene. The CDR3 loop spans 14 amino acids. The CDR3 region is CASSLDSTNTEAFF. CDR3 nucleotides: TGCGCCAGCAGTTTAGACAGTACGAACACTGAAGCTTTCTTT.

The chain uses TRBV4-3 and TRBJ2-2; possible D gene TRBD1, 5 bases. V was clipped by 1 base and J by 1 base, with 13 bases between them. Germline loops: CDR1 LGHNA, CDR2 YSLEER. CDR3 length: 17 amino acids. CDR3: CASSQGQKSLNTGELFF. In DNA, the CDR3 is TGCGCCAGCAGCCAAGGACAGAAATCATTGAACACCGGGGAGCTGTTTTTT.

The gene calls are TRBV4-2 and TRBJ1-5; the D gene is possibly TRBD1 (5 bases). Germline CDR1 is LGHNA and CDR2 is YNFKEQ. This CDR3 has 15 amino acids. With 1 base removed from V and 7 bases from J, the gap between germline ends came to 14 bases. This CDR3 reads CASSQVGGTGQPQHF. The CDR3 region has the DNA TGTGCCAGCAGCCAAGTGGGGGGAACGGGGCAGCCCCAGCATTTT.

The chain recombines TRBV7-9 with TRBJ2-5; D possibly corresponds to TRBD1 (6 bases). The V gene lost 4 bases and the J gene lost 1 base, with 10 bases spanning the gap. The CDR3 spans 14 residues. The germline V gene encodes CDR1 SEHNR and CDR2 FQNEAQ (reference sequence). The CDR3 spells CASSSSTGQETQYF. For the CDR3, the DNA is TGTGCCAGCAGCTCTTCGACAGGCCAAGAGACCCAGTACTTC. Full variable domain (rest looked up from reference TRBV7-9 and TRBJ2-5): DTGVSQNPRHKITKRGQNVTFRCDPISEHNRLYWYRQTLGQGPEFLTYFQNEAQLEKSRLLSDRFSAERPKGSFSTLEIQRTEQGDSAMYLCASSSSTGQETQYFGPGTRLLVL.

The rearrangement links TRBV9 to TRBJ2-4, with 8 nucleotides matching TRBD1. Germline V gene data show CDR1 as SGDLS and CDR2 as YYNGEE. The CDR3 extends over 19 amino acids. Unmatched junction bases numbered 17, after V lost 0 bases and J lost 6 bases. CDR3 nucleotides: TGTGCCAGCAGCGTAGGAGGTATTGGGACAGGTGAGAAAGGAAACATTCAGTACTTC. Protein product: CASSVGGIGTGEKGNIQYF.

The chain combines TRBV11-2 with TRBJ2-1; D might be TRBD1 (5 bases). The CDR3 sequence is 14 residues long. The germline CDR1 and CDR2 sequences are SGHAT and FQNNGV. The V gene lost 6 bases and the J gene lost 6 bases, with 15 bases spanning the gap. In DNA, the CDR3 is TGTGCCAGCAGTCCCCTTCAGGGTACCAATGAGCAGTTCTTC. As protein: CASSPLQGTNEQFF.

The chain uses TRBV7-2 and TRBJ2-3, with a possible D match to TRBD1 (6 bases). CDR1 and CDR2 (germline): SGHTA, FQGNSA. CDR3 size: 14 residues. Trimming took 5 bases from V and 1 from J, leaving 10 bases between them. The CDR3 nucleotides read TGTGCCAGCAGCGCCCGACAGGGCACAGATACGCAGTATTTT. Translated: CASSARQGTDTQYF.

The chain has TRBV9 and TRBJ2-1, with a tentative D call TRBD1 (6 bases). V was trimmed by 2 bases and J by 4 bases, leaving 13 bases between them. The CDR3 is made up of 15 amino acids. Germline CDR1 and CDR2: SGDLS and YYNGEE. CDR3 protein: CASSVTGFLYNEQFF. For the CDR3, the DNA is TGTGCCAGCAGCGTTACAGGGTTCCTATACAATGAGCAGTTCTTC.

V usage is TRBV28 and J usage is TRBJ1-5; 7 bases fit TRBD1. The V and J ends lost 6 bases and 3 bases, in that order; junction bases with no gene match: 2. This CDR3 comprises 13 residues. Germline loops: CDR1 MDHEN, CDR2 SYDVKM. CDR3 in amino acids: CASRQGNNQPQHF. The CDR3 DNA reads TGTGCCAGCAGACAGGGGAACAATCAGCCCCAGCATTTT.

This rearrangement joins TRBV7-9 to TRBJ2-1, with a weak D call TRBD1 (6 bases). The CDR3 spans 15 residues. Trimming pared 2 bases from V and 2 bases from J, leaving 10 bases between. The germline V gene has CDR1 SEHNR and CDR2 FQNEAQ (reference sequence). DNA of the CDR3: TGTGCCAGCAGCTTACAGGGGATGACCTACAATGAGCAGTTCTTC. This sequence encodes CASSLQGMTYNEQFF.

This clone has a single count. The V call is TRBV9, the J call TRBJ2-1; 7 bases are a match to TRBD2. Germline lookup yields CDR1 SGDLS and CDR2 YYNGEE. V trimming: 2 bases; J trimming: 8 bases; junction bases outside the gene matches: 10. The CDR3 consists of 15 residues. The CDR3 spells CASSVLGRELDEQFF. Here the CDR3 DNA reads TGTGCCAGCAGCGTTTTAGGGCGGGAGTTGGATGAGCAGTTCTTC.

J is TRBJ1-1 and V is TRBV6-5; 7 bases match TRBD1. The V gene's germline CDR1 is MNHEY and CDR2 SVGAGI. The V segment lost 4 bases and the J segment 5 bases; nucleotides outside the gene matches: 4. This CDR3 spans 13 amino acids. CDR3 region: CASSLQGRTEAFF. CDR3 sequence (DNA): TGTGCCAGCAGTTTACAGGGGAGGACTGAAGCTTTCTTT.

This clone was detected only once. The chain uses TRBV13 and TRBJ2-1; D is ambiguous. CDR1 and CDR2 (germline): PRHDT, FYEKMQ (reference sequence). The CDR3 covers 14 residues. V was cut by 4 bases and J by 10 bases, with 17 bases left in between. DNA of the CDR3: TGTGCCAGCAGCTCAATTTTAAAGCATTCCGAGCAGTTCTTC. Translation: CASSSILKHSEQFF. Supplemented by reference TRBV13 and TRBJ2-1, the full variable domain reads AAGVIQSPRHLIKEKRETATLKCYPIPRHDTVYWYQQGPGQDPQFLISFYEKMQSDKGSIPDRFSAQQFSDYHSELNMSSLELGDSALYFCASSSILKHSEQFFGPGTRLTVL.

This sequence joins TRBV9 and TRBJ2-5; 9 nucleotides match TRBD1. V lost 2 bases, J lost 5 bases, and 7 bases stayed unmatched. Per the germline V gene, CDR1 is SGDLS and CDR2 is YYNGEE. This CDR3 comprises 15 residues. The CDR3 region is CASSVTGGHGETQYF. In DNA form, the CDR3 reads TGTGCCAGCAGCGTTACAGGGGGCCACGGGGAGACCCAGTACTTC.

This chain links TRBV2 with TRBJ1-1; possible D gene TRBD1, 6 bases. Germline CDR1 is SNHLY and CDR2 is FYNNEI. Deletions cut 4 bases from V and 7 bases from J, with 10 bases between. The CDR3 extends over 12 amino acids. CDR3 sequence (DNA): TGTGCCAGCAGTGTGACAGGAGTTGAAGCTTTCTTT. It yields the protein CASSVTGVEAFF.